The 27 T cell receptor beta chains below were found in one sample sequenced in a study of T cells in localized non-small cell lung cancer. The protocol was immunoSEQ multiplex PCR, while the TCRdb copy is restricted to in-frame clones and leaves out a portion. This repertoire shows roughly 35,000 clones, roughly 93% found once; its top ten account for approximately 7.9%. The sequences come from peripheral blood, collected before any cancer treatment. These receptors all come from a female donor aged 60 or older with stage I lung adenocarcinoma.

The rearrangement links TRBV15 to TRBJ1-5; no reliable D call. This CDR3 has 14 amino acids. CDR1 and CDR2 from the germline V gene are LNHNV and YYDKDF (reference sequence). Trimming cost V 1 base and J 2 bases, with 6 bases left between them. The CDR3 bases are TGTGCCACCAGCAGAGCAGGAGGCAATCAGCCCCAGCATTTT. Residues: CATSRAGGNQPQHF.

This chain uses TRBV5-1 with TRBJ1-1; 7 nucleotides line up with TRBD1. In germline, CDR1 is SGHRS, CDR2 YFSETQ. The CDR3 contains 15 residues. The V and J ends lost 3 bases and 6 bases, in that order; junction bases with no gene match: 11. CDR3 nucleotide sequence: TGCGCCAGCAGCTCGACCCAGACAGGGAAGCCTGAAGCTTTCTTT. Its protein is CASSSTQTGKPEAFF.

The genes are TRBV7-2 and TRBJ2-2, with a possible D match to TRBD1 (5 bases). V lost 6 bases and J 4 bases, leaving 12 bases between the germline ends. CDR3 length: 14 amino acids. Germline CDR1 and CDR2: SGHTA and FQGNSA. CDR3 coding DNA: TGTGCCAGCAGTTTTGACAGCTTCACCGGGGAGCTGTTTTTT. It is translated as CASSFDSFTGELFF.

This clone was seen a single time. The rearrangement uses TRBV28 and TRBJ2-1, with TRBD2 identical over 12 bases. The germline V gene encodes CDR1 MDHEN and CDR2 SYDVKM. The length of the CDR3 is 16 residues. V trimming: 4 bases; J trimming: 7 bases; junction bases outside the gene matches: 8. The CDR3 loop reads CASSSTFGLAGNEQFF. The CDR3 nucleotides are TGTGCCAGCAGTTCAACCTTCGGACTAGCGGGAAATGAGCAGTTCTTC.

The count of this clone is one. The CDR3 here is CASSYGQGRTYEQYF. CDR3 sequence (DNA): TGTGCCAGCAGTTACGGACAGGGAAGGACCTACGAGCAGTACTTC. This sequence joins TRBV6-5 and TRBJ2-7; 8 nucleotides agree with TRBD1. Trimming cost V 2 bases and J 2 bases; bases outside gene matches: 5. The length of the CDR3 is 15 residues. Germline CDR1 MNHEY, CDR2 SVGAGI.

The J gene is TRBJ2-3, the V gene TRBV11-3; 13 positions agree with TRBD2. Germline CDR1 and CDR2: SGHNT and YENEEA. The trim removed 7 bases at V and 6 bases at J, leaving 16 bases unmatched. The CDR3 is 18 residues long. In nucleotides, the CDR3 is TGTGCCAGCACACGCAAGACTACTAGCGGGAGGGGGGGTGATACGCAGTATTTT. Protein sequence: CASTRKTTSGRGGDTQYF.

This chain uses TRBV19 with TRBJ2-2; the D gene is possibly TRBD2 (5 bases). V lost 1 base and J lost 0, with 6 bases in between. The CDR3 is made up of 15 amino acids. The germline V gene encodes CDR1 LNHDA and CDR2 SQIVND (reference sequence). The CDR3 sequence: CASSIVRANTGELFF. CDR3 in DNA: TGTGCCAGTAGTATAGTGAGGGCGAACACCGGGGAGCTGTTTTTT.

V gene TRBV5-1 combines with J gene TRBJ1-1; no clear D. The CDR3 extends over 12 amino acids. CDR1 is SGHRS, CDR2 YFSETQ, per germline. The ends were cut back, 0 bases at V and 7 bases at J, with 7 bases in the middle. In DNA, the CDR3 is TGCGCCAGCAGCTTGGCTGGAAATGAAGCTTTCTTT. It specifies CASSLAGNEAFF.

The V gene is TRBV28, the J gene TRBJ2-7; a weak D match, TRBD1 (6 bases). The V end was cut by 6 bases, the J end by 3 bases, with 18 bases between. Germline CDR1 reads MDHEN; CDR2 reads SYDVKM. The CDR3 is made up of 15 amino acids. CDR3 DNA sequence: TGTGCCAGCAGCACGCAGGGGCCGAGTAGCTACGAGCAGTACTTC. Encoded protein: CASSTQGPSSYEQYF.

The chain has TRBV10-1 and TRBJ1-2, with no clear D. With 0 bases removed from V and 8 bases from J, the gap between germline ends came to 13 bases. In germline, CDR1 is WNHNN, CDR2 SYGVQD (reference sequence). The CDR3 covers 14 residues. The CDR3: CASSESGRSSGYTF. The DNA of the CDR3 is TGCGCCAGCAGTGAGTCTGGAAGGTCCTCGGGCTACACCTTC.

This clone appeared once. The chain employs TRBV12-2 and TRBJ1-5. TRBV12-2 is given as a pseudogene. This CDR3 is 15 amino acids long. The chain's CDR3 is CASRLEEDSNQPQHF. CDR3 sequence (DNA): TGTGCAAGTCGCTTAGAGGAGGATAGCAATCAGCCCCAGCATTTT.

This chain uses TRBV7-2 with TRBJ2-7; 7 positions match TRBD1. CDR3 length: 13 amino acids. From germline, CDR1 is SGHTA and CDR2 FQGNSA. V lost 5 bases, J lost 6 bases, and 7 bases stayed unmatched. The CDR3 coding sequence is TGTGCCAGCAGCCAAGACAGGGAGTCCGAGCAGTACTTC. Protein: CASSQDRESEQYF. The whole variable domain, filled in from reference TRBV7-2 and TRBJ2-7, reads GAGVSQSPSNKVTEKGKDVELRCDPISGHTALYWYRQSLGQGLEFLIYFQGNSAPDKSGLPSDRFSAERTGGSVSTLTIQRTQQEDSAVYLCASSQDRESEQYFGPGTRLTVT.

This rearrangement joins TRBV29-1 to TRBJ2-7; 10 bases align to TRBD1. Per the germline V gene, CDR1 is SQVTM and CDR2 is ANQGSEA. The V segment lost 3 bases and the J segment 4 bases; nucleotides outside the gene matches: 3. The CDR3 consists of 13 residues. In DNA form, the CDR3 reads TGCAGCGTTGATGGGGACAGGGGTTACGAGCAGTACTTC. This sequence encodes CSVDGDRGYEQYF.

The chain uses TRBV11-1 and TRBJ1-5; unclear D gene. With 1 base removed from V and 9 bases from J, the gap between germline ends came to 7 bases. CDR1 is SGHAT and CDR2 is FQDESV in the germline V gene (reference sequence). This CDR3 has 12 amino acids. The CDR3 DNA is TGTGCCAGCAGCTTAGTATTGGGGCCCCAGCATTTT. Protein: CASSLVLGPQHF.

V is TRBV2 and J is TRBJ1-5, with unresolved D. This CDR3 is built from 12 residues. Germline CDR1 SNHLY, CDR2 FYNNEI. V lost 5 bases and J lost 4, with 6 bases in between. CDR3 amino acids: CASSSTNQPQHF. The CDR3 region has the DNA TGTGCCAGCAGTTCTACTAATCAGCCCCAGCATTTT. Full variable domain (remainder filled in from reference TRBV2 and TRBJ1-5): EPEVTQTPSHQVTQMGQEVILRCVPISNHLYFYWYRQILGQKVEFLVSFYNNEISEKSEIFDDQFSVERPDGSNFTLKIRSTKLEDSAMYFCASSSTNQPQHFGDGTRLSIL.

V is TRBV19 and J is TRBJ2-3; D is perhaps TRBD1 (5 bases). In germline, CDR1 is LNHDA, CDR2 SQIVND (reference sequence). V dropped 4 bases and J dropped 5 bases, with 10 bases sitting between them. The CDR3 length is 13 residues. CDR3 bases: TGTGCCAGTAGTACACTTAGGGGAGATACGCAGTATTTT. Encoded protein: CASSTLRGDTQYF.

The V gene is TRBV29-1, the J gene TRBJ1-5, with 9 bases identical to TRBD1. The ends lost 6 bases at V and 6 bases at J; junction bases unmatched: 9. This CDR3 region has 14 residues. Germline V gene sequence: CDR1 SQVTM, CDR2 ANQGSEA. DNA of the CDR3: TGCAGCGTCGCGGGACAGGGTAAGGGTCAGCCCCAGCATTTT. Residues: CSVAGQGKGQPQHF. Full variable domain (remainder filled in from reference TRBV29-1 and TRBJ1-5): SAVISQKPSRDICQRGTSLTIQCQVDSQVTMMFWYRQQPGQSLTLIATANQGSEATYESGFVIDKFPISRPNLTFSTLTVSNMSPEDSSIYLCSVAGQGKGQPQHFGDGTRLSIL.

The genes are TRBV13 and TRBJ2-1; 10 positions match TRBD2. Germline CDR1 PRHDT, CDR2 FYEKMQ (reference sequence). Losses at the gene ends were 1 base for V and 9 bases for J; bases not matched to a gene: 6. The CDR3 has 15 residues. The CDR3 sequence: CASSLDLAGVGEQFF. The CDR3 coding sequence is TGTGCCAGCAGCTTAGATCTAGCGGGAGTGGGTGAGCAGTTCTTC.

J is TRBJ1-5 and V is TRBV7-9, with TRBD1 matching 8 bases. Losses at the gene ends were 3 bases for V and 2 bases for J; bases not matched to a gene: 6. This CDR3 contains 16 residues. The germline V gene has CDR1 SEHNR and CDR2 FQNEAQ (reference sequence). CDR3 in amino acids: CASSFGTGDGNQPQHF. CDR3 bases: TGTGCCAGCAGCTTCGGGACAGGCGACGGCAATCAGCCCCAGCATTTT.

This chain connects TRBV30 to TRBJ1-4, with 7 positions matching TRBD1. The germline V gene has CDR1 GTSNPN and CDR2 SVGIG (reference sequence). This CDR3 comprises 14 residues. V lost 1 base to trimming and J lost 7 bases; unmatched junction nucleotides: 6. Written as DNA, the CDR3 is TGTGCCTGGAGTGACGACAGGGTGTCTGAAAAACTGTTTTTT. Its protein product is CAWSDDRVSEKLFF.

V and J are TRBV19 and TRBJ2-2; 14 bases are shared with TRBD2. CDR1 is LNHDA, CDR2 SQIVND, per germline (reference sequence). The CDR3 runs 17 residues. V trimming: 5 bases; J trimming: 7 bases; junction bases outside the gene matches: 9. CDR3 nucleotide sequence: TGTGCCAGTAGTTCCCGGACTAGCGGGAGGTCGGGCGGGGAGCTGTTTTTT. It encodes CASSSRTSGRSGGELFF.

The V call is TRBV7-9, the J call TRBJ2-2; weak D call: TRBD1 (6 bases). CDR1 and CDR2 from the germline V gene are SEHNR and FQNEAQ (reference sequence). There are 14 residues in the CDR3. V gave up 5 bases and J gave up 3 bases, with 10 bases separating them. The CDR3 here is CASSQDSDTGELFF. The CDR3, as DNA: TGTGCCAGCAGCCAGGACAGTGACACCGGGGAGCTGTTTTTT.

This chain uses TRBV27 with TRBJ1-5, with no clear D. The CDR3 has 15 amino acids. CDR1 is MNHEY, CDR2 SMNVEV, per germline (reference sequence). The V end was cut by 2 bases, the J end by 5 bases, with 13 bases between. This CDR3 reads CASSLSAAEYQPQHF. CDR3 sequence (DNA): TGTGCCAGCAGTTTAAGCGCAGCCGAATATCAGCCCCAGCATTTT.

The genes are TRBV9 and TRBJ2-5; 8 positions match TRBD2. This CDR3 has 15 residues. Per the germline V gene, CDR1 is SGDLS and CDR2 is YYNGEE. The junction had 8 bases not matched to a gene; V was cut back by 3 bases and J by 4 bases. As DNA, the CDR3 is TGTGCCAGCAGCGCCCGGACTAGCAAGGGAGAGACCCAGTACTTC. Its translation is CASSARTSKGETQYF. Drawing the rest from reference TRBV9 and TRBJ2-5, the complete variable domain is DSGVTQTPKHLITATGQRVTLRCSPRSGDLSVYWYQQSLDQGLQFLIQYYNGEERAKGNILERFSAQQFPDLHSELNLSSLELGDSALYFCASSARTSKGETQYFGPGTRLLVL.

This chain connects TRBV2 to TRBJ1-2; D not resolved. The CDR3 covers 14 residues. The germline V gene encodes CDR1 SNHLY and CDR2 FYNNEI. V was pared by 0 bases and J by 7 bases, with 12 bases between. The CDR3 bases are TGTGCCAGCAGTGAAGCTGTCTCTGTGGGTGGCTACACCTTC. Translating it yields CASSEAVSVGGYTF.

The genes are TRBV19 and TRBJ2-1, with D perhaps TRBD1 (6 bases). Germline V gene lookup returns CDR1 LNHDA and CDR2 SQIVND (reference sequence). This CDR3 has 15 amino acids. Trimming pared 3 bases from V and 4 bases from J, leaving 13 bases between. The CDR3: CASSIPQGIYNEQFF. The CDR3 bases are TGTGCCAGTAGTATCCCTCAGGGGATATACAATGAGCAGTTCTTC.

Comments on this clone: Other DNA sequences in the same sample also yield this CDR3. The chain links TRBV7-9 to TRBJ1-5; no clear D. This CDR3 comprises 14 residues. V lost 1 base, J lost 4 bases, and 8 bases lay in between. Germline CDR1 reads SEHNR; CDR2 reads FQNEAQ (reference sequence). Written as DNA, the CDR3 is TGTGCCAGCAGCTTAGAAGGCAGTAATCAGCCCCAGCATTTT. Protein: CASSLEGSNQPQHF.